This T cell receptor (beta chain) was obtained from a study of blood T cell repertoires in COVID-19. Across the study: PBMCs, B-cell-depleted T cells, or T cells provided the cDNA or gDNA that made up the material.

This CDR3 spans 10 amino acids. Trimming removed 7 bases from V and 1 base from J, with 4 bases in between. Germline V gives CDR1 SQVTM, CDR2 ANQGSEA. This clone appeared once. How the authors handled the data: Using reference gene primer amplification, nucleated cell counts were estimated. Repertoires were generated with immunoSEQ multiplex PCR, while TCRdb's copy carries only in-frame clones and drops some. The V and J calls and the clone size are those of that table, but D and trimming were determined from the DNA. In the table there are tens of thousands of clones, roughly 82% of which are singletons.

This chain connects TRBV29-1 to TRBJ1-1; D unresolved. The TCR was taken from a man in his forties or fifties with active or convalescent COVID-19. Sequenced sample: peripheral blood. The CDR3 DNA is TGCAGCGCTCGGAACACTGAAGCTTTCTTT. Its translation is CSARNTEAFF.